Below, 25 T cell receptor beta chains from the same sample are listed, as sequenced in a study of blood T cell repertoires in COVID-19. Using immunoSEQ multiplex PCR, the repertoire was profiled, and TCRdb retains in-frame clones only, with some absent. The sample holds about 180,000 clones, 70% to 90% seen once. The sample taken for sequencing was peripheral blood. Receptor source: a woman aged 80 or older with acute or convalescent COVID-19.

The V gene is TRBV19, the J gene TRBJ1-5, with D tentatively TRBD1 (6 bases). The CDR3 is 15 amino acids. Germline CDR1 is LNHDA and CDR2 is SQIVND (reference sequence). V lost 7 bases and J lost 5, with 18 bases in between. The CDR3, as DNA: TGTGCCAGTACCCCATACGCAGGGGTCGATCAGCCCCAGCATTTT. Amino acids: CASTPYAGVDQPQHF. Combining the CDR3 with reference TRBV19 and TRBJ1-5 gives the whole variable domain DGGITQSPKYLFRKEGQNVTLSCEQNLNHDAMYWYRQDPGQGLRLIYYSQIVNDFQKGDIAEGYSVSREKKESFPLTVTSAQKNPTAFYLCASTPYAGVDQPQHFGDGTRLSIL.

CDR3 nucleotides: TGCGCCAGCAGCTTGGGGGCAGGGGGCGCGGGTGGAGCTTTCTTT. Protein: CASSLGAGGAGGAFF. The chain has TRBV5-1 and TRBJ1-1, with TRBD1 identical over 8 bases. The trim removed 0 bases at V and 10 bases at J, leaving 11 bases unmatched. This CDR3 has 15 amino acids. The germline V gene has CDR1 SGHRS and CDR2 YFSETQ.

V is TRBV6-2 or TRBV6-3 and J is TRBJ1-5; no clear D. V was clipped by 0 bases and J by 3 bases, with 3 bases between them. Germline lookup yields CDR1 MNHEY and CDR2 SVGEGT. CDR3 length: 13 residues. The CDR3 spells CASSYSANQPQHF. CDR3 bases: TGTGCCAGCAGTTACTCGGCCAATCAGCCCCAGCATTTT.

The chain couples TRBV5-1 to TRBJ1-2; a possible D gene is TRBD1 (6 bases). The germline V gene has CDR1 SGHRS and CDR2 YFSETQ. V was pared by 0 bases and J by 2 bases, with 11 bases between. The CDR3 is 15 residues long. In nucleotides, the CDR3 is TGCGCCAGCAGCTTGGAAGATGGACAGAACTATGGCTACACCTTC. Protein sequence: CASSLEDGQNYGYTF.

This clone occurred once. V gene TRBV25-1 combines with J gene TRBJ1-1; D remains unclear. CDR3 size: 12 residues. Per the germline V gene, CDR1 is MGHDK and CDR2 is SYGVNS. The ends were cut back, 6 bases at V and 1 base at J, with 6 bases in the middle. DNA for the CDR3: TGTGCCAGCAGGGCGGAGAACACTGAAGCTTTCTTT. Encoded protein: CASRAENTEAFF.

The chain is built from TRBV2 and TRBJ2-3; 8 nucleotides agree with TRBD2. Germline V CDR1 and CDR2: SNHLY, FYNNEI. V was clipped by 1 base and J by 0 bases; unmatched bases: 3. CDR3 length: 16 amino acids. The CDR3 here is CASSEGLAGSTDTQYF. CDR3 DNA: TGTGCCAGCAGTGAAGGGTTAGCGGGGAGCACAGATACGCAGTATTTT.

The chain combines TRBV7-2 with TRBJ2-4; possibly TRBD2 for D (5 bases). Trimming removed 1 base at V and 0 bases at J, with 10 bases between. Germline CDR1 is SGHTA and CDR2 is FQGNSA. There are 16 residues in the CDR3. The CDR3 bases are TGTGCCAGCAGCTTAGTAGGCGGACTAGCCAAAAACATTCAGTACTTC. Translation gives CASSLVGGLAKNIQYF.

The V and J genes are TRBV6-2 or TRBV6-3 and TRBJ2-7, with 7 positions matching TRBD1. Germline lookup yields CDR1 MNHEY and CDR2 SVGEGT. This CDR3 region has 15 residues. J lost 3 bases, V lost 6 bases, and 11 bases had no gene match. The CDR3: CASSPPKQGVYEQYF. The CDR3 DNA sequence: TGTGCCAGCAGCCCCCCGAAGCAGGGGGTCTACGAGCAGTACTTC.

J is TRBJ2-3 and V is TRBV6-5; the match to TRBD1 covers 8 bases. The CDR3 loop spans 15 amino acids. Germline V gene sequence: CDR1 MNHEY, CDR2 SVGAGI. After removal of 5 bases from V and 1 base from J, the junction contained 5 bases not matched to a gene. The CDR3 bases are TGTGCCAGCAGTATTGACAGGGGTGGCACAGATACGCAGTATTTT. It encodes CASSIDRGGTDTQYF.

The chain has TRBV10-2 and TRBJ1-5; D is perhaps TRBD1 (6 bases). Germline CDR1 is WSHSY and CDR2 is SAAADI. V lost 3 bases to trimming and J lost 1 base, with 13 bases between them. CDR3 length: 16 residues. CDR3 DNA: TGCGCCAGCAGTGACGGGGGGCTGGTGAGCAATCAGCCCCAGCATTTT. Translated, it gives CASSDGGLVSNQPQHF.

On this clone itself: An end of the junction does not agree with germline; a read error may underlie this. The V call is TRBV10-2, the J call TRBJ1-1; D remains unclear. The CDR3 has 12 amino acids. Germline CDR1 WSHSY, CDR2 SAAADI. The CDR3 reads CASSERRSESFF. The CDR3 DNA follows: TGCGCCAGCAGTGAGAGGAGGTCTGAATCTTTCTTT.

The V gene is TRBV9, the J gene TRBJ1-6; D call uncertain. This CDR3 is 12 amino acids long. In germline, CDR1 is SGDLS, CDR2 YYNGEE. Deletions cut 4 bases from V and 10 bases from J, with 9 bases between. Here the CDR3 reads CASSRDASPLHF. For the CDR3, the DNA is TGTGCCAGCAGCCGGGATGCATCACCCCTCCACTTT.

CDR3 region: CASSPTTGAGTSTDTQYF. The CDR3, as DNA: TGTGCCAGCTCACCGACGACAGGGGCGGGAACTAGCACAGATACGCAGTATTTT. The chain joins TRBV18 to TRBJ2-3; 8 bases agree with TRBD1. The CDR3 contains 18 residues. Germline loops: CDR1 KGHSH, CDR2 LQKENI. V lost 3 bases to trimming and J lost 0 bases; unmatched junction nucleotides: 11.

CDR3 nucleotide sequence: TGTGCCAGCAGTTCTCGGACTAGCGGGGGAGACACCGGGGAGCTGTTTTTT. Its protein is CASSSRTSGGDTGELFF. The chain has TRBV6-2 or TRBV6-3 and TRBJ2-2; the match to TRBD2 covers 13 bases. The trim removed 4 bases at V and 3 bases at J, leaving 5 bases unmatched. Per germline, CDR1 MNHEY and CDR2 SVGEGT. The CDR3 is 17 amino acids.

The CDR3 is CASSDRRLSYNEQFF. The CDR3, as DNA: TGTGCCAGCAGCGACAGGAGACTATCCTACAATGAGCAGTTCTTC. This chain connects TRBV2 to TRBJ2-1, with a possible D match to TRBD1 (6 bases). Trimming removed 6 bases at V and 1 base at J, with 13 bases between. This CDR3 is 15 amino acids long. Germline V gene data show CDR1 as SNHLY and CDR2 as FYNNEI.

This clone came up a few times. The V and J genes are TRBV5-4 and TRBJ2-7, with TRBD1 as a possible D gene (6 bases). The germline CDR1 and CDR2 sequences are SGHNT and YYREEE (reference sequence). CDR3 size: 15 residues. Trimming removed 3 bases from V and 3 bases from J, with 16 bases in between. The CDR3 DNA is TGTGCCAGCAGCTCCCGGGACATGGGTCACTACGAGCAGTACTTC. Translating gives CASSSRDMGHYEQYF.

The chain employs TRBV6-5 and TRBJ2-3; D possibly corresponds to TRBD1 (6 bases). Trimming took off 5 bases at V and 1 base at J, with 13 bases between the two ends. Germline V gives CDR1 MNHEY, CDR2 SVGAGI. The CDR3 has 15 residues. The CDR3: CASSIQAGGTDTQYF. The CDR3 bases are TGTGCCAGCAGTATCCAGGCAGGGGGCACAGATACGCAGTATTTT.

The J gene is TRBJ2-1, the V gene TRBV7-9; TRBD2 matches at 10 bases. The CDR3 sequence is 16 residues long. Germline lookup yields CDR1 SEHNR and CDR2 FQNEAQ (reference sequence). V dropped 3 bases and J dropped 7; count of bases not matched to a gene: 9. The CDR3: CASSFPMTSGRNEQFF. The CDR3 DNA reads as TGTGCCAGCAGCTTCCCGATGACTAGCGGGCGAAATGAGCAGTTCTTC.

This chain links TRBV14 with TRBJ1-2, with TRBD1 matching over 10 bases. V gave up 5 bases and J gave up 4 bases; unmatched junction bases: 7. This CDR3 spans 15 amino acids. The germline gives CDR1 SGHDN, CDR2 FVKESK. The CDR3 reads CASSVSGTGVYGYTF. As DNA, the CDR3 is TGTGCCAGCAGCGTGTCCGGGACAGGGGTCTATGGCTACACCTTC. The full variable domain, in which reference TRBV14 and TRBJ1-2 provide the parts outside the CDR3, is EAGVTQFPSHSVIEKGQTVTLRCDPISGHDNLYWYRRVMGKEIKFLLHFVKESKQDESGMPNNRFLAERTGGTYSTLKVQPAELEDSGVYFCASSVSGTGVYGYTFGSGTRLTVV.

CDR3: CASNSGGYDETQYF. The CDR3 DNA reads TGTGCCAGCAATTCGGGTGGCTACGACGAGACCCAGTACTTC. The chain combines TRBV6-5 with TRBJ2-5; D not certain. Germline CDR1 MNHEY, CDR2 SVGAGI. CDR3 length: 14 residues. Trimming removed 7 bases from V and 5 bases from J, with 17 bases in between.

The rearrangement links TRBV4-1 to TRBJ2-7, with 8 bases identical to TRBD2. The length of the CDR3 is 17 residues. The trim removed 2 bases at V and 3 bases at J, leaving 12 bases unmatched. Looked up from germline, CDR1 is MGHRA and CDR2 is YSYEKL. The CDR3 loop reads CASSQLPTSERYYEQYF. The CDR3 coding sequence is TGCGCCAGCAGCCAATTACCGACTAGCGAGAGATACTACGAGCAGTACTTC.

V is TRBV2 and J is TRBJ2-7; TRBD2 matches at 7 bases. CDR1 and CDR2 from the germline V gene are SNHLY and FYNNEI. CDR3 size: 14 residues. J lost 6 bases, V lost 4 bases, and 9 bases had no gene match. CDR3 residues: CASSGEGIVPEQYF. The CDR3 nucleotides read TGTGCCAGCAGTGGGGAGGGCATAGTCCCCGAGCAGTACTTC.

This chain links TRBV29-1 with TRBJ1-5; 7 nucleotides line up with TRBD1. This CDR3 region has 14 residues. Germline values: CDR1 SQVTM, CDR2 ANQGSEA. With V trimmed by 5 bases and J by 6 bases, 10 bases remained unmatched. This CDR3 is CSVQKDREGQPQHF. The CDR3 region has the DNA TGCAGCGTTCAAAAAGACAGGGAAGGTCAGCCCCAGCATTTT.

The chain carries TRBV19 and TRBJ2-3, with a weak D call TRBD2 (5 bases). The ends were cut back, 4 bases at V and 2 bases at J, with 22 bases in the middle. The CDR3 spans 18 residues. The germline CDR1 and CDR2 sequences are LNHDA and SQIVND (reference sequence). CDR3 bases: TGTGCCAGTAGTAACTTTATGGGAGCAACATACCTCACAGATACGCAGTATTTT. It codes for CASSNFMGATYLTDTQYF.

The chain carries TRBV6-2 or TRBV6-3 and TRBJ1-2, with D possibly being TRBD1 (5 bases). The ends were cut back, 5 bases at V and 5 bases at J, with 18 bases in the middle. The CDR3 contains 15 residues. Germline lookup yields CDR1 MNHEY and CDR2 SVGEGT. The CDR3 nucleotides are TGTGCCAGCAGTCCGGGGGACCAGGATGGATATGGCTACACCTTC. This codes for CASSPGDQDGYGYTF.